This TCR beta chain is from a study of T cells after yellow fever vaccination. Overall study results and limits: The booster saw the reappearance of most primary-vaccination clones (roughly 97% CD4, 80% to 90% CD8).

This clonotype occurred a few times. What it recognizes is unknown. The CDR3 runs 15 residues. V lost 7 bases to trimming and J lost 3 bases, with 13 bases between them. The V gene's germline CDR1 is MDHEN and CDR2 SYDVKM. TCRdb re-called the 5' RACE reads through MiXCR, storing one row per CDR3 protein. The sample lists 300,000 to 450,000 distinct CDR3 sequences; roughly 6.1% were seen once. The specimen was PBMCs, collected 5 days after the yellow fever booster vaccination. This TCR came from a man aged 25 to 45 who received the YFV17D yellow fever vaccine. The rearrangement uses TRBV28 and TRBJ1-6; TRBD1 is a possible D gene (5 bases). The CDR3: CASNPGASYNSPLHF. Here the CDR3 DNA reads TGTGCCAGCAATCCCGGGGCCAGCTATAATTCACCCCTCCACTTT. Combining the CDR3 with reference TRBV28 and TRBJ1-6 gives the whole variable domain DVKVTQSSRYLVKRTGEKVFLECVQDMDHENMFWYRQDPGLGLRLIYFSYDVKMKEKGDIPEGYSVSREKKERFSLILESASTNQTSMYLCASNPGASYNSPLHFGNGTRLTVT.